This T cell receptor (beta chain) originates from a study of prognosis after radiotherapy for stage I lung cancer. Study results and caveats: The study found lower Shannon entropy after stereotactic body radiation therapy in patients who developed distant metastases. Samples before stereotactic body radiation therapy had more unique TCR clones (median about 9,700 versus 6,500).

Each of two time points yielded about 6.3 milliliters of peripheral venous blood. This CDR3 comprises 17 residues. Unmatched junction bases numbered 10, after V lost 2 bases and J lost 1 base. The germline V gene has CDR1 DFQATT and CDR2 SNEGSKA (reference sequence). CDR3 of TCR beta was amplified from genomic DNA via a two-round multiplex PCR. It was primers specific to each TRBV and TRBJ gene that first-round PCR used. TCRdb fed the multiplex PCR reads into MiXCR, producing one record per CDR3 protein. The sample consists of approximately 16,000 distinct CDR3 sequences, around 30% of them appearing once. This clonotype is labeled as medium-sized (0.01 to 0.1%). Its target is unknown.

The sequence came from a donor over 45 with non-small cell lung cancer. Sequencing used PBMCs, obtained before or after stereotactic body radiation therapy (not recorded which). This sequence joins TRBV20-1 and TRBJ2-3; 9 nucleotides line up with TRBD2. CDR3 sequence (DNA): TGCAGTGCTAGAACGCCCGGGACTAGCAGTCGCACAGATACGCAGTATTTT. Its protein is CSARTPGTSSRTDTQYF.